This TCR beta chain was identified during a study of shared clonotypes between healthy human individuals. The table came from immunoSEQ multiplex PCR; TCRdb's copy has only in-frame clones and leaves some out. The repertoire holds about 340,000 clones, with around 70% as singletons. Germline V gene lookup returns CDR1 SNHLY and CDR2 FYNNEI. With V trimmed by 7 bases and J by 12 bases, 11 bases remained unmatched. This CDR3 is 14 amino acids long. This clone was counted a few times. Its antigen is not identified. Study results and caveats: Memory subsets generally showed lower estimated richness than naive subsets.

A CD45RA-negative memory subset and a CD45RA+ naive subset were separated from the CD4+ cells. This chain uses TRBV2 with TRBJ2-1, with 11 bases aligning to TRBD2. Sequenced input: memory CD4+ T cells sorted from blood. The subset was: CD45RA-negative fraction. This sequence was found in a young man in good health. In DNA, the CDR3 is TGTGCCAGCATGGCTTCTAGCGGGAGGAGCGCGCAGTTCTTC. It specifies CASMASSGRSAQFF.